These 9 T cell receptor beta chains originate from one sample sequenced in a study of T cell repertoires in cytomegalovirus infection. TCRdb itself ran the reads through MiXCR, one entry per CDR3 protein. Of nearly 650,000 distinct CDR3 sequences in the sample, approximately 24% were seen once. Sample: CD8+ T cells from PBMCs. These receptors were taken from a human donor in good health (CMV status not recorded). Some clones in this sample may be carry-over from other donors' samples.

The chain links TRBV6-8 to TRBJ2-2; D gene uncertain. Germline V CDR1 and CDR2: MNHGY, SAAAGT. Trimming pared 8 bases from V and 2 bases from J, leaving 6 bases between. The CDR3 spans 12 residues. CDR3 amino acids: CASVSNTGELFF. CDR3 DNA sequence: TGTGCCAGCGTTTCAAACACCGGGGAGCTGTTTTTT.

This clonotype was picked up many times. The V call is TRBV6-6, the J call TRBJ2-5; D assignment may be TRBD1 or TRBD2 (5 bases each). This CDR3 has 12 residues. CDR1 and CDR2 (germline): MNHNY, SVGAGI (reference sequence). Trimming removed 6 bases at V and 5 bases at J, with 10 bases between. The DNA of the CDR3 is TGTGCCAGCAGAAGGGACCCGGAGACCCAGTACTTC. Translating gives CASRRDPETQYF.

CDR3 loop: CASSPGTVREQFF. CDR3 coding DNA: TGTGCCAGCAGTCCCGGGACAGTACGTGAGCAGTTCTTC. V usage is TRBV28 and J usage is TRBJ2-1; 7 bases align to TRBD1. The J segment lost 9 bases and the V segment lost 5 bases, leaving 7 bases of the junction unmatched. Germline CDR1 and CDR2: MDHEN and SYDVKM. The CDR3 extends over 13 amino acids.

In nucleotides, the CDR3 is TGTGCCAGCAGTTCCAGGAGCGGGGGCGGCAATGAGCAGTTCTTC. This encodes CASSSRSGGGNEQFF. The rearrangement links TRBV6-2 or TRBV6-3 to TRBJ2-1, with 8 nucleotides matching TRBD2. The CDR3 extends over 15 amino acids. The germline V gene encodes CDR1 MNHEY and CDR2 SVGEGT. After removal of 4 bases from V and 6 bases from J, the junction contained 8 bases not matched to a gene.

The chain joins TRBV10-3 to TRBJ2-5; D assignment may be TRBD1 or TRBD2 (5 bases each). The V end was cut by 6 bases, the J end by 1 base, with 9 bases between. Germline V gene sequence: CDR1 ENHRY, CDR2 SYGVKD. This CDR3 is built from 13 residues. For the CDR3, the DNA is TGTGCCATCAGAGGGGACGGCCAAGAGACCCAGTACTTC. Its protein is CAIRGDGQETQYF.

This clonotype was picked up a small number of times. V usage is TRBV7-9 and J usage is TRBJ2-3, with D unresolved. The ends were cut back, 5 bases at V and 4 bases at J, with 13 bases in the middle. Germline CDR1 reads SEHNR; CDR2 reads FQNEAQ (reference sequence). The CDR3 is 14 residues long. The CDR3 sequence: CASSGSLSADTQYF. The CDR3 nucleotides are TGTGCCAGCAGCGGAAGCCTTAGTGCAGATACGCAGTATTTT. Combining the CDR3 with reference TRBV7-9 and TRBJ2-3 gives the whole variable domain DTGVSQNPRHKITKRGQNVTFRCDPISEHNRLYWYRQTLGQGPEFLTYFQNEAQLEKSRLLSDRFSAERPKGSFSTLEIQRTEQGDSAMYLCASSGSLSADTQYFGPGTRLTVL.

This clonotype turned up a few times. This may come from a read error, since a much larger clone is one base off. The gene calls are TRBV27 and TRBJ2-1; no reliable D call. Germline CDR1 is MNHEY and CDR2 is SMNVEV (reference sequence). The CDR3 spans 11 residues. CDR3 in amino acids: CASSFYDEQFF. The CDR3, as DNA: TGTGCCAGCAGTTTCTACGATGAGCAGTTCTTC.

This clonotype was seen only a few times. The V and J genes are TRBV6-2 or TRBV6-3 and TRBJ1-5; D gene unclear. Germline CDR1 and CDR2: MNHEY and SVGEGT. Trimming pared 0 bases from V and 0 bases from J, leaving 18 bases between. The CDR3 consists of 19 residues. In DNA form, the CDR3 reads TGTGCCAGCAGTTACTCGATTGGATCCCAGACCGATAGCAATCAGCCCCAGCATTTT. The encoded protein is CASSYSIGSQTDSNQPQHF.

The table lists this clonotype with many counts. One junction end does not reproduce the germline sequence, and a read error may be involved. The J gene is TRBJ2-2, the V gene TRBV7-7, with 8 bases matching TRBD1. The CDR3 has 17 residues. CDR1 is SSHAT, CDR2 FNYEAQ, per germline (reference sequence). The CDR3 region is CASSLHPGTGNTGELFF. CDR3 bases: TGTGCTAGCAGCCTCCATCCCGGGACAGGGAACACCGGGGAGCTGTTTTTT.